The clone carrying this T cell receptor beta chain showed up many times. The antigen is not known. MiXCR was run by TCRdb on the reads, yielding one entry per CDR3 protein. The data show around 260,000 distinct CDR3 sequences, about 25% seen once. These data are taken from a study of T cell repertoires in cytomegalovirus infection. Study details: Public TCR beta signatures indicated both CMV infection and matching HLA type. The study's findings and limits: HLA-C-restricted CMV-specific TCR beta clonotypes prevailed in the ex vivo response.

From germline, CDR1 is SGHVS and CDR2 FNYEAQ. Trimming at V came to 4 bases and at J to 3 bases, leaving 4 bases not matched to a gene. This CDR3 has 15 residues. Sequencing used PBMCs. The genes are TRBV7-6 and TRBJ1-5; 9 bases map to TRBD1. The clonotype originates from a human donor in good health (CMV status not recorded). Some clones in this sample may be carry-over from other donors' samples. As DNA, the CDR3 is TGTGCCAGCAGCTCAGGACAGGGGCTCAATCAGCCCCAGCATTTT. It codes for CASSSGQGLNQPQHF.